This T cell receptor (beta chain) was retrieved from a study of control samples from healthy donors and cancer patients. Sequenced by immunoSEQ multiplex PCR; TCRdb stores in-frame clones only, minus some. This sample has 95,000 to 150,000 clones; 87% occur once, and the top ten carry over 10%. V lost 11 bases to trimming and J lost 4 bases, with 14 bases between them. The V gene's germline CDR1 is SNHLY and CDR2 FYNNEI. CDR3 length equals 12 residues. The TCR was taken from a man in his thirties or forties in good health. Material for sequencing was blood. The genes are TRBV2 and TRBJ1-1, with no clear D. The CDR3 here is CALHVRATEAFF. CDR3 DNA: TGTGCCTTGCACGTCCGAGCCACTGAAGCTTTCTTT.